This T cell receptor (beta chain) derives from a study of T cell repertoires in cytomegalovirus infection. As for the study in general: It can be stated that public TCR beta signatures indicated CMV infection as well as a matching HLA type. The study, taken as a whole, reports: There were HLA-C-restricted CMV-specific TCR beta clonotypes dominating the ex vivo response.

Many counts were recorded for this clonotype. What it binds is unknown. From the reads, TCRdb called clonotypes with MiXCR, one entry per CDR3 protein. The sample shows more than 200,000 distinct CDR3 sequences, around 8.7% of them seen only once. CDR3 length equals 13 residues. Trimming stripped 2 bases from V and 8 bases from J, with 15 bases between. Germline CDR1 and CDR2: DFQATT and SNEGSKA (reference sequence). The sample comprised PBMCs. The sequence derives from a human donor in good health (CMV status not recorded). Some clones in this sample may be carry-over from other donors' samples. The genes are TRBV20-1 and TRBJ1-2; possible D gene TRBD1, 6 bases. CDR3 protein: CSARNSQGRGYTF. In DNA, the CDR3 is TGCAGTGCTAGAAATTCACAGGGAAGGGGCTACACCTTC.